Below are 8 T cell receptor beta chains sequenced from a single sample in a study of response to subunit inactivated influenza vaccine. TCRdb used MiXCR to reprocess the RT-PCR reads, holding one entry per CDR3 protein. The data contain fewer than 650,000 distinct CDR3 sequences, under 15% of them singletons. The specimen comprised PBMCs from blood, sampled 45 days after vaccination. The receptors come from a man aged 50 to 60 who received an inactivated influenza vaccine.

The genes are TRBV9 and TRBJ2-1, with a tentative D call TRBD2 (6 bases). V shed 0 bases and J shed 8 bases, with 18 bases lying between them. Germline CDR1 reads SGDLS; CDR2 reads YYNGEE. The CDR3 totals 16 residues. In DNA form, the CDR3 reads TGTGCCAGCAGCGTAGGCCCCAGCGGAGGGACGGATGAGCAGTTCTTC. Protein product: CASSVGPSGGTDEQFF.

V usage is TRBV24-1 and J usage is TRBJ1-6; D possibly corresponds to TRBD1 (5 bases). There are 18 residues in the CDR3. The V gene lost 3 bases and the J gene lost 0 bases, with 14 bases spanning the gap. CDR1 KGHDR and CDR2 SFDVKD come from the germline V gene. CDR3 DNA sequence: TGTGCCACCAGTGATCCCGGGACGGCGAGCTCCTATAATTCACCCCTCCACTTT. It yields the protein CATSDPGTASSYNSPLHF.

This clonotype was seen only a few times. The junction departs from germline at one end; a sequencing error may be responsible. The chain has TRBV12-3 or TRBV12-4 and TRBJ2-6; TRBD1 matches at 7 bases. This CDR3 contains 19 residues. In nucleotides, the CDR3 is TGTGCCCGCAGTTTGCTGTATGGGGACAGACTCTCTGGGGCCAACGTCCTGACTTTC. It translates to CARSLLYGDRLSGANVLTF.

This chain uses TRBV28 with TRBJ2-7; D may match TRBD1 or TRBD2 (5 bases each). The germline CDR1 and CDR2 sequences are MDHEN and SYDVKM. CDR3 size: 12 residues. V lost 3 bases to trimming and J lost 5 bases, with 8 bases between them. The CDR3 region is CASSFRDHEQYF. DNA for the CDR3: TGTGCCAGCAGTTTCAGGGACCACGAGCAGTACTTC.

Many counts were recorded for this clonotype. The J gene is TRBJ1-5, the V gene TRBV20-1; 9 bases match TRBD1. CDR1 and CDR2 from the germline V gene are DFQATT and SNEGSKA (reference sequence). The junction had 9 bases not matched to a gene; V was cut back by 3 bases and J by 6 bases. The CDR3 spans 15 residues. CDR3 bases: TGCAGTGCTAGTTCCGGGACAGGGATTCTTCAGCCCCAGCATTTT. Protein sequence: CSASSGTGILQPQHF.

This clonotype was seen ten or more times. The chain employs TRBV4-3 and TRBJ2-1; 11 nucleotides match TRBD1. There are 15 residues in the CDR3. J lost 11 bases, V lost 4 bases, and 10 bases had no gene match. Germline values: CDR1 LGHNA, CDR2 YSLEER. CDR3 in DNA: TGCGCCAGCAGCCCCGGGACAGGGGGAGTCGAGAAGCAGTTCTTC. Encoded protein: CASSPGTGGVEKQFF.

This clonotype was seen a few times. This chain links TRBV3-1 with TRBJ2-7; D might be TRBD2 (6 bases). Germline-derived CDR1 and CDR2 are LGHDT and YNNKEL (reference sequence). The length of the CDR3 is 12 residues. Trimming shortened V by 9 bases and J by 4 bases, and 13 bases separated the two germline ends. The CDR3 sequence is CASRGIKYEQYF. CDR3 coding DNA: TGTGCCAGTCGCGGGATTAAATACGAGCAGTACTTC.

The chain carries TRBV6-5 and TRBJ2-2, with D tentatively TRBD1 or TRBD2 (5 bases each). Per germline, CDR1 MNHEY and CDR2 SVGAGI. V lost 6 bases, J lost 5 bases, and 16 bases lay in between. The CDR3 covers 15 residues. CDR3 region: CASSLKGTFTGELFF. The CDR3 nucleotides read TGTGCCAGCAGCTTAAAAGGGACGTTTACCGGGGAGCTGTTTTTT.